This TCR beta chain originates from a study of shared clonotypes between healthy human individuals. Assay: immunoSEQ multiplex PCR; the TCRdb copy retains only in-frame clones and omits some. The sample includes some 2,500,000 clones, more than 85% seen only once; the top ten take about 0.34%. This CDR3 spans 13 amino acids. The V and J ends lost 6 bases and 2 bases respectively, with 10 bases between them. Germline CDR1 SGHAT, CDR2 FQNNGV. Input material: naive CD4+ T cells from PBMCs. The subset: CD45RA+ positively selected. The clonotype was recovered from a young man in good health. Some clones in this sample may be carry-over from other donors' samples. The chain links TRBV11-2 to TRBJ1-2; D is possibly TRBD1 (5 bases). The DNA of the CDR3 is TGTGCCAGCAGTACAGGAGCGAACTATGGCTACACCTTC. Its translation is CASSTGANYGYTF. Looking up the rest from reference TRBV11-2 and TRBJ1-2 gives the full variable domain: EAGVAQSPRYKIIEKRQSVAFWCNPISGHATLYWYQQILGQGPKLLIQFQNNGVVDDSQLPKDRFSAERLKGVDSTLKIQPAKLEDSAVYLCASSTGANYGYTFGSGTRLTVV.